This TCR beta chain emerged from a study of T cell responses to AZD1222 COVID-19 vaccine. TCRdb's copy holds only in-frame clones and misses some; the assay was immunoSEQ multiplex PCR. The sample consists of about 130,000 clones, roughly 80% of them appearing once. The ends were cut back, 7 bases at V and 8 bases at J, with 11 bases in the middle. CDR3 length equals 11 residues. Germline loops: CDR1 MNHNY, CDR2 SVGAGI (reference sequence). The chain joins TRBV6-6 to TRBJ1-2, with D possibly TRBD1 on 5 matching bases. The receptor's source is an adult in good health. Sequences were derived from peripheral blood, sampled on day 0 of AZD1222 vaccination. The CDR3 loop is CASTEGDGYTF. The CDR3 nucleotides are TGTGCCAGCACCGAAGGGGACGGCTACACCTTC.